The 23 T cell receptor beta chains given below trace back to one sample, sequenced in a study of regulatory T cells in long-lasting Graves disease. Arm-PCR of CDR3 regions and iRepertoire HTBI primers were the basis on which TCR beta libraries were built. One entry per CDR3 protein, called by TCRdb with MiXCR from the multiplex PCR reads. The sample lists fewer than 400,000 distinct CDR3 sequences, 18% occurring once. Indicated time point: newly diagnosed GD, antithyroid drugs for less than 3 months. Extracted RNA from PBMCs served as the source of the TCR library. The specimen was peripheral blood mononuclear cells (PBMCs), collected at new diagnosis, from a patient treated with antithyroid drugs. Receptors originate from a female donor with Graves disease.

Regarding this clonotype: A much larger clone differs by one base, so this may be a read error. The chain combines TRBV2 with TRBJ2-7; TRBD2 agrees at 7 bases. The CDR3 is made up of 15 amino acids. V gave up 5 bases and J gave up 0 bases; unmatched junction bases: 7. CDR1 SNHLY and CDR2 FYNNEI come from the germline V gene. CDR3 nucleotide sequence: TGTGCCAGCAGTTACGCCCTAGCGGCCTCCTACGAGCAGTACTTC. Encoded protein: CASSYALAASYEQYF. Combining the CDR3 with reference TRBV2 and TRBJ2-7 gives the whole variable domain EPEVTQTPSHQVTQMGQEVILRCVPISNHLYFYWYRQILGQKVEFLVSFYNNEISEKSEIFDDQFSVERPDGSNFTLKIRSTKLEDSAMYFCASSYALAASYEQYFGPGTRLTVT.

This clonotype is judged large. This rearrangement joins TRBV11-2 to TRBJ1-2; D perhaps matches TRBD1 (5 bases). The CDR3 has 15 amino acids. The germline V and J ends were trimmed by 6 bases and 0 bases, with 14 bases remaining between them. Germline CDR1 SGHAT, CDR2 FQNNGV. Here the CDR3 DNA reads TGTGCCAGCAGTTGGGGCAGCGGATCTAACTATGGCTACACCTTC. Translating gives CASSWGSGSNYGYTF.

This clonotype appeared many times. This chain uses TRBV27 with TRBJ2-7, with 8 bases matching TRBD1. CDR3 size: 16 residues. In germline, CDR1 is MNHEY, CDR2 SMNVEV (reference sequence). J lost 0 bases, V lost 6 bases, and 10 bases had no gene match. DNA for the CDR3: TGTGCCAGCAGCCGTCGGACAGGGACGGGCTCCTACGAGCAGTACTTC. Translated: CASSRRTGTGSYEQYF.

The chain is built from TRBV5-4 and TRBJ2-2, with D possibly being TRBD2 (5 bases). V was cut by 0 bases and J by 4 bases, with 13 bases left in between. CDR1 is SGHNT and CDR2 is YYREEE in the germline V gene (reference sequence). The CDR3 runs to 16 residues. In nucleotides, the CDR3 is TGTGCCAGCAGCTTGGGGCGGGTCGCGAGCACCGGGGAGCTGTTTTTT. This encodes CASSLGRVASTGELFF. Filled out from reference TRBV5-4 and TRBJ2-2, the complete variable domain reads ETGVTQSPTHLIKTRGQQVTLRCSSQSGHNTVSWYQQALGQGPQFIFQYYREEENGRGNFPPRFSGLQFPNYSSELNVNALELDDSALYLCASSLGRVASTGELFFGEGSRLTVL.

The CDR3 nucleotides read TGTGCCAGCAGCTTCGGGACACACGCGAACACCGGGGAGCTGTTTTTT. Its translation is CASSFGTHANTGELFF. The chain combines TRBV7-9 with TRBJ2-2; TRBD1 might be the D (6 bases). V was clipped by 3 bases and J by 0 bases, with 11 bases between them. This CDR3 comprises 16 residues. Germline V gives CDR1 SEHNR, CDR2 FQNEAQ (reference sequence).

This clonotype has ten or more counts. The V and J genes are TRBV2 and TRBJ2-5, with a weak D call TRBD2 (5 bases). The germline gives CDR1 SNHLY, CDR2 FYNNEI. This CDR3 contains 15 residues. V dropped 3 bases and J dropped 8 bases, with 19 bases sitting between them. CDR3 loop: CASSERAQAKITQYF. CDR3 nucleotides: TGTGCCAGCAGTGAGAGGGCCCAGGCCAAGATTACCCAGTACTTC.

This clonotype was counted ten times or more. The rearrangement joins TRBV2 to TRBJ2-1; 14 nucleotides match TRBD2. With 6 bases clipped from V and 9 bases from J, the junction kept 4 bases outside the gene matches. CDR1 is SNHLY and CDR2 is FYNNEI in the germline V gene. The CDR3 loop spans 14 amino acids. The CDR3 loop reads CASRGTSGSSEQFF. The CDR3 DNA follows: TGTGCCAGCAGGGGGACTAGCGGGAGCAGTGAGCAGTTCTTC.

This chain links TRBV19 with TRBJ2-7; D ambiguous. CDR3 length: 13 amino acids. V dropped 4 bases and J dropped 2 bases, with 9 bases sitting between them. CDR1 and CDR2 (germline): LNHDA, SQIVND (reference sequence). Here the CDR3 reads CASSSDLTYEQYF. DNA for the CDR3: TGTGCCAGTAGTAGCGACCTAACCTACGAGCAGTACTTC.

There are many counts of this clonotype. CDR3 nucleotide sequence: TGTGCCAGCGGCAAGGCAGGCGGGAACACTGAAGCTTTCTTT. It specifies CASGKAGGNTEAFF. The V call is TRBV11-2, the J call TRBJ1-1; no clear D. The V gene lost 8 bases and the J gene lost 1 base, with 14 bases spanning the gap. Germline CDR1 reads SGHAT; CDR2 reads FQNNGV. The CDR3 loop spans 14 amino acids.

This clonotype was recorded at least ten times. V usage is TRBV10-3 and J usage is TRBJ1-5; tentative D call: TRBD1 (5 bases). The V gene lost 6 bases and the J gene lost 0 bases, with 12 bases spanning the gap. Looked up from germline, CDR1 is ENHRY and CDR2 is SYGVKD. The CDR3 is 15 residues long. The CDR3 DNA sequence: TGTGCCATCAGCCCAGACAGTTATAGCAATCAGCCCCAGCATTTT. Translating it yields CAISPDSYSNQPQHF.

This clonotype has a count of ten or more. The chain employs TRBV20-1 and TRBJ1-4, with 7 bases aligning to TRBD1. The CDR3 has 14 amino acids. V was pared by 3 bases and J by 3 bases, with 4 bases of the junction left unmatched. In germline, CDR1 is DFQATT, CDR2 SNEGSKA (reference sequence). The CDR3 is CSARAGTANEKLFF. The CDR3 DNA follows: TGCAGTGCTAGGGCCGGGACAGCTAATGAAAAACTGTTTTTT.

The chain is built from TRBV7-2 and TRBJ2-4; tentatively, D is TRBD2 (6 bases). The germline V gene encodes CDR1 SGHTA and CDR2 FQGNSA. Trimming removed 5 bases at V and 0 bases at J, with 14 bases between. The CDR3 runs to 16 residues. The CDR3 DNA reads TGTGCCAGCAGCCTCGGACTACTACTAGCCAAAAACATTCAGTACTTC. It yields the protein CASSLGLLLAKNIQYF. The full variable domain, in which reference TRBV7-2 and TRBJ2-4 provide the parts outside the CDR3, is GAGVSQSPSNKVTEKGKDVELRCDPISGHTALYWYRQSLGQGLEFLIYFQGNSAPDKSGLPSDRFSAERTGGSVSTLTIQRTQQEDSAVYLCASSLGLLLAKNIQYFGAGTRLSVL.

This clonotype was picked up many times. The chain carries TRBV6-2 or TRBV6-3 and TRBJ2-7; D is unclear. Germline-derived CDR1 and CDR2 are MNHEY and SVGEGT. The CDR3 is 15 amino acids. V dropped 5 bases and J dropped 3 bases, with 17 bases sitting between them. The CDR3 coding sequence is TGTGCCAGCAGTGAAACCTTTGGGCTCAACTACGAGCAGTACTTC. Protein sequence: CASSETFGLNYEQYF.

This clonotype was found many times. CDR3 bases: TGTGCCAGTAGTACCTCGGTTCGGTCGCGGGGGATGAACACTGAAGCTTTCTTT. It yields the protein CASSTSVRSRGMNTEAFF. V usage is TRBV19 and J usage is TRBJ1-1; weak D call: TRBD1 (5 bases). Germline-derived CDR1 and CDR2 are LNHDA and SQIVND (reference sequence). With 4 bases removed from V and 0 bases from J, the gap between germline ends came to 21 bases. The CDR3 loop spans 18 amino acids.

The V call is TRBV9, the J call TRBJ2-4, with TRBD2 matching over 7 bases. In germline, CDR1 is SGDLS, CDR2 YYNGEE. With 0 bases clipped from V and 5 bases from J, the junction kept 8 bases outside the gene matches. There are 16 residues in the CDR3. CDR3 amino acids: CASSVGGGLAENIQYF. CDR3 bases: TGTGCCAGCAGCGTAGGCGGGGGTCTAGCGGAAAACATTCAGTACTTC. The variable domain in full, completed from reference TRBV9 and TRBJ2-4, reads DSGVTQTPKHLITATGQRVTLRCSPRSGDLSVYWYQQSLDQGLQFLIQYYNGEERAKGNILERFSAQQFPDLHSELNLSSLELGDSALYFCASSVGGGLAENIQYFGAGTRLSVL.

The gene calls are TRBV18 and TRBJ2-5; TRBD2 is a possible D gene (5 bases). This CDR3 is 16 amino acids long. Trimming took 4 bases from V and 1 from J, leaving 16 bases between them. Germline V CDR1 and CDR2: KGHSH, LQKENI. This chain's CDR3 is CASSLPRGTFQETQYF. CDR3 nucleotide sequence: TGTGCCAGCTCACTCCCCCGGGGAACGTTCCAAGAGACCCAGTACTTC.

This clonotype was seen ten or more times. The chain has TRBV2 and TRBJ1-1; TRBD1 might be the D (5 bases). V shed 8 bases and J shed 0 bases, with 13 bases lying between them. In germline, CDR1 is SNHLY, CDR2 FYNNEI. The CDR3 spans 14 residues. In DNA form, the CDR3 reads TGTGCCAGCCTTCGGGGCAGTATGAACACTGAAGCTTTCTTT. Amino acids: CASLRGSMNTEAFF.

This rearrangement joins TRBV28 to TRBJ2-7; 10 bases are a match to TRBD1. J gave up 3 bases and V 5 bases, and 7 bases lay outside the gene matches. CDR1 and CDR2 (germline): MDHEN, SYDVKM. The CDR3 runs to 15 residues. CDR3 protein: CASSPRQGARYEQYF. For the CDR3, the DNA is TGTGCCAGCAGTCCCCGACAGGGGGCCCGCTACGAGCAGTACTTC.

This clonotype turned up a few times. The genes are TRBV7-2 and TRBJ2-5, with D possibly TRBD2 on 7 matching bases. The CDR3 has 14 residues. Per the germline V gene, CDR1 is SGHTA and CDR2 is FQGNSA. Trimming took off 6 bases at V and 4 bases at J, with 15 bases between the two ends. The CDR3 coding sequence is TGTGCCAGCAGACCGTCGGGGGGCGGAGAGACCCAGTACTTC. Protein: CASRPSGGGETQYF.

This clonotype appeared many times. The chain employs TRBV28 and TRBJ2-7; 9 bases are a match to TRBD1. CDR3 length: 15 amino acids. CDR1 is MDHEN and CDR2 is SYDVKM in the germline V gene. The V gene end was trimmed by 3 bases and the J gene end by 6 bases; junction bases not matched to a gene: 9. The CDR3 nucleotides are TGTGCCAGCAGTTTCAAGGACAGGGGCGTTTTCGAGCAGTACTTC. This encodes CASSFKDRGVFEQYF.

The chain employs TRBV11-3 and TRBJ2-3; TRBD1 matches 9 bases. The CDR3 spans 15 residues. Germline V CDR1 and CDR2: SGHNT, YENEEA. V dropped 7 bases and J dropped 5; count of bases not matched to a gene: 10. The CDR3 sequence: CASITGTGSIDTQYF. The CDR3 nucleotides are TGTGCCAGCATAACCGGGACAGGGTCCATAGATACGCAGTATTTT.

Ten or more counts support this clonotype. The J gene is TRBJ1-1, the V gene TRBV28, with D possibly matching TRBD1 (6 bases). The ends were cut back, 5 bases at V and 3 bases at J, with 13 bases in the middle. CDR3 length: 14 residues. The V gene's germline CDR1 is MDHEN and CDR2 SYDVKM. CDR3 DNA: TGTGCCAGCAGTCACCGTGGGGGCGACACTGAAGCTTTCTTT. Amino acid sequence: CASSHRGGDTEAFF.

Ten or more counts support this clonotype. CDR3 residues: CASSFLGGWEQYF. The CDR3 DNA sequence: TGTGCCAGCAGTTTTCTAGGCGGATGGGAGCAGTACTTC. This sequence joins TRBV28 and TRBJ2-7, with D unresolved. The CDR3 contains 13 residues. Trimming took off 3 bases at V and 7 bases at J, with 13 bases between the two ends. The germline gives CDR1 MDHEN, CDR2 SYDVKM.